Listed below are T cell receptor beta chains from one sample, sequenced in a study of shared clonotypes between healthy human individuals. Profiling relied on immunoSEQ multiplex PCR, and the TCRdb table lists in-frame clones only, not all of them. Altogether 2 million to 2.5 million clones are present, approximately 95% being singletons, with the ten largest covering 0.39%. The source material was naive CD4+ T cells from PBMCs. Source of these receptors: a man aged 18 to 29 in good health. Some clones in this sample may be carry-over from other donors' samples. Each CDR3 is given with its conserved first and last residue. Each record gives: V gene, J gene, CDR3 length, D gene, clone size, CDR3 DNA, CDR3 protein. D genes are given only for firm matches. Size is omitted from some rows. Given values are once, few, many or a class for expanded clones.

TRBV7-9	TRBJ2-7	13	-	-	TGTGCCAGCAGCTCCCCAGGACGGCCCGAGCAGTACTTC	CASSSPGRPEQYF
TRBV19	TRBJ2-3	12	-	-	TGTGCCAGTAGGGATTGGTCAGATACGCAGTATTTT	CASRDWSDTQYF
TRBV2	TRBJ2-7	15	TRBD1	-	TGTGCCAGCAGCGTAGACAGGGGGGCTACCTACGAGCAGTACTTC	CASSVDRGATYEQYF
TRBV5-1	TRBJ1-2	13	-	-	TGCGCCAGCAGCTTAAGAACAGGGCGCGGCTACACCTTC	CASSLRTGRGYTF
TRBV5-8	TRBJ1-5	15	-	-	TGTGCCAGCACAGGTCGGAGTAAAAGCAATCAGCCCCAGCATTTT	CASTGRSKSNQPQHF
TRBV7-3	TRBJ2-5	15	TRBD1	-	TGTGCCAGCAGCTTAATGGGGACAGCCCAAGAGACCCAGTACTTC	CASSLMGTAQETQYF
TRBV5-4	TRBJ2-7	15	-	-	TGTGCCAGCAGCTTGGTAGCCAGCAGTTCCTACGAGCAGTACTTC	CASSLVASSSYEQYF
TRBV4-1	TRBJ1-1	16	-	-	TGCGCCAGCAGCCAAGATGAACTGTTAATGAACACTGAAGCTTTCTTT	CASSQDELLMNTEAFF
TRBV2	TRBJ1-5	15	TRBD1	-	TGTGCCAGCAGTGGGGGACAGGGGGCAGGCCAGCCCCAGCATTTT	CASSGGQGAGQPQHF
TRBV12-5	TRBJ2-7	15	-	-	TGTGCTAGTGGCCGATCAGGGGAGTCTTTCTACGAGCAGTACTTC	CASGRSGESFYEQYF
TRBV7-3	TRBJ2-2	16	TRBD1	once	TGTGCCAGCAGCCTGGGACAGGGGGGAACCACCGGGGAGCTGTTTTTT	CASSLGQGGTTGELFF
TRBV9	TRBJ2-2	14	-	-	TGTGCCAGCAGCGTTGAGCAGTACACCGGGGAGCTGTTTTTT	CASSVEQYTGELFF
TRBV6-1	TRBJ1-2	13	-	-	TGTGCCAGCAGTGACGGTCCCAACTATGGCTACACCTTC	CASSDGPNYGYTF
TRBV6-6	TRBJ1-1	13	-	once	TGTGCCAGCAGTTACTCCGGTGGAAATGAAGCTTTCTTT	CASSYSGGNEAFF
TRBV4-1	TRBJ2-3	15	-	-	TGCGCCAGCAGCCAGGAAGACCGACGCCGGGATACGCAGTATTTT	CASSQEDRRRDTQYF
TRBV7-3	TRBJ2-2	15	TRBD2	-	TGTGCCAGCAGCTTAACTAGCGGGGACACCGGGGAGCTGTTTTTT	CASSLTSGDTGELFF
TRBV29-1	TRBJ2-7	13	-	-	TGCAGCGTTGCCCCAACTCCCTCCTACGAGCAGTACTTC	CSVAPTPSYEQYF
TRBV6-8	TRBJ1-2	15	TRBD1	once	TGTGCCAGCAGTTACTCGAACGGGACAGCCTATGGCTACACCTTC	CASSYSNGTAYGYTF